The present entry profiles one T cell receptor beta chain with its context. The junction does not match germline at one end; this may be a read error. For every donor, a draw yielded around 10 milliliters of peripheral blood. CDR3 size: 15 residues. This entry comes from a study of blood T cells in healthy people across ages. A sample-barcoded 5' primer and a J-beta primer mix were used in a second PCR of about 7 to 11 cycles. Per sample, CDR3-containing paired-end reads numbered at least 2.5 million. Via MiXCR, TCRdb re-called the 5' RACE reads, giving one row per CDR3 protein. The sample holds fewer than 1.5 million distinct CDR3 sequences, roughly 40% seen once.

Input material: blood. This receptor was obtained from a woman under 30 in good health. The rearrangement links TRBV12-3 or TRBV12-4 to TRBJ2-4; D possibly corresponds to TRBD1 (6 bases). CDR3 loop: CTSSPAGVTKNIQYF. DNA of the CDR3: TGTACCAGCAGCCCGGCAGGGGTAACCAAAAACATTCAGTACTTC.